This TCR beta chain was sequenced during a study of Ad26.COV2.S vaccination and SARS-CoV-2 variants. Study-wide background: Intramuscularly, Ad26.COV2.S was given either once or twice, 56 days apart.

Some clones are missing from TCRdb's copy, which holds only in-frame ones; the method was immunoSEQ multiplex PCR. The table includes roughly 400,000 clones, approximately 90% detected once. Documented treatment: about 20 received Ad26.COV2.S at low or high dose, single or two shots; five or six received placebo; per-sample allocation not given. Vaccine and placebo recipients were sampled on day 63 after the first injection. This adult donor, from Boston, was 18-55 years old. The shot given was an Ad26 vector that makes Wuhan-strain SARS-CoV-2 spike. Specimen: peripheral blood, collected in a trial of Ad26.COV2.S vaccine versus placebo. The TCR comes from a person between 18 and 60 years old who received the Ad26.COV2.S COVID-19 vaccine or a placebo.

CDR3 in amino acids: CASSLSLNYGYTF. CDR3 DNA sequence: TGTGCCAGCAGTCTATCCCTTAACTATGGCTACACCTTC. The chain carries TRBV12-3 or TRBV12-4 and TRBJ1-2; no clear D. The CDR3 is 13 amino acids. Deletions cut 5 bases from V and 1 base from J, with 8 bases between.